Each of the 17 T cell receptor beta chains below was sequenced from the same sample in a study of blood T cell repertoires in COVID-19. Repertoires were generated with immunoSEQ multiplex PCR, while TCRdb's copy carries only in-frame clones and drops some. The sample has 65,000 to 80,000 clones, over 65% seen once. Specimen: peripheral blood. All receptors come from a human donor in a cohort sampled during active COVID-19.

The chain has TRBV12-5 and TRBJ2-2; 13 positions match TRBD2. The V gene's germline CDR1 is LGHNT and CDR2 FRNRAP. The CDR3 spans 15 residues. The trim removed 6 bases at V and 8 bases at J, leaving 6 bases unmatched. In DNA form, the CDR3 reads TGTGCTAGTGGCACGGGACTAGCGGGGATTGGGGAGCTGTTTTTT. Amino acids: CASGTGLAGIGELFF.

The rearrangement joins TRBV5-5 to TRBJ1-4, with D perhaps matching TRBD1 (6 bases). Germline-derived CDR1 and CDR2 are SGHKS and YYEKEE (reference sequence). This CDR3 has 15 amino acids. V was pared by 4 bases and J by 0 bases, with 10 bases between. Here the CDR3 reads CASSPRTATNEKLFF. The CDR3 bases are TGTGCCAGCAGCCCACGGACAGCAACTAATGAAAAACTGTTTTTT.

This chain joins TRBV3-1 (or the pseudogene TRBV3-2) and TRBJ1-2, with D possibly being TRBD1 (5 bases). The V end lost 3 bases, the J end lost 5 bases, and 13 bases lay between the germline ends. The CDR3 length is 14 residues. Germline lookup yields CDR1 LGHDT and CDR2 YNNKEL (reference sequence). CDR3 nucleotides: TGTGCCAGCAGCCACCCCGGGGGAGTTTATGGCTACACCTTC. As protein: CASSHPGGVYGYTF.

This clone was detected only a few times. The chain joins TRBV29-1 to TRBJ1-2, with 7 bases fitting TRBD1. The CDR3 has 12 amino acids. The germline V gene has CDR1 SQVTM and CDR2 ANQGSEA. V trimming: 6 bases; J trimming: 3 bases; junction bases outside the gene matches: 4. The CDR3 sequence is CSVGTEYYGYTF. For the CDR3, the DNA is TGCAGCGTAGGGACAGAGTACTATGGCTACACCTTC.

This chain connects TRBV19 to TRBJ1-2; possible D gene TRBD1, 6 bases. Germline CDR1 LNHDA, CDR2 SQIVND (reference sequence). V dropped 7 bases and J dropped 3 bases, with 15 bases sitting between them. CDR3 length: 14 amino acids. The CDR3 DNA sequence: TGTGCCAGTAAAACCCAGGGGTTCGACTATGGCTACACCTTC. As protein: CASKTQGFDYGYTF.

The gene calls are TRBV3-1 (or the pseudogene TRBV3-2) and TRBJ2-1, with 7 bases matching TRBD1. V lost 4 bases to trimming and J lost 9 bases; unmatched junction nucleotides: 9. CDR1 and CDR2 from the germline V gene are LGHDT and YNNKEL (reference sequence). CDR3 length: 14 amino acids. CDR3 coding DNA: TGTGCCAGCAGCCGAAGACAGGGAGTCGGTGAGCAGTTCTTC. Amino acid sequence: CASSRRQGVGEQFF.

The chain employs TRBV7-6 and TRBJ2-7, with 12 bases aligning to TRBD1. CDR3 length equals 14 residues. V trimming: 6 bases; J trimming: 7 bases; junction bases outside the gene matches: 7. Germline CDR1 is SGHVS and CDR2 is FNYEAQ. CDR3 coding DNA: TGTGCCAGCAGGACGGGACAGGGGGCGGGGGAGCAGTACTTC. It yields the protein CASRTGQGAGEQYF.

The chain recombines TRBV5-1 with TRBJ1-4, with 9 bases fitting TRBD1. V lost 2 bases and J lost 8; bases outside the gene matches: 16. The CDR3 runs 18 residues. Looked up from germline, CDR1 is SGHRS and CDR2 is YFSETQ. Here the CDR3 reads CASSLGARSGQGLEKLFF. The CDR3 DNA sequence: TGCGCCAGCAGCTTAGGAGCCCGTAGTGGACAGGGGTTGGAAAAACTGTTTTTT.

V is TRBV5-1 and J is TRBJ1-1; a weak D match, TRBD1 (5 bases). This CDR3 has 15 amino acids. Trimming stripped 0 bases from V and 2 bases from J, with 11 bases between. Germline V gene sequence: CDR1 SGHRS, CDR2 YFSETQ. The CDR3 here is CASSLGQLGNTEAFF. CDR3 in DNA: TGCGCCAGCAGCTTGGGACAGCTTGGTAACACTGAAGCTTTCTTT.

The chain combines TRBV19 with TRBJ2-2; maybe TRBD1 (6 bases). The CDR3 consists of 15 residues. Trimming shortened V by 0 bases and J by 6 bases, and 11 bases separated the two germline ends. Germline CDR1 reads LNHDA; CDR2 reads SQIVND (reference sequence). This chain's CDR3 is CASSIDGRGSGELFF. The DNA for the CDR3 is TGTGCCAGTAGTATAGATGGCAGGGGCTCCGGGGAGCTGTTTTTT.

The CDR3 sequence: CASSFGQGGNEQFF. Written as DNA, the CDR3 is TGCGCCAGCAGCTTCGGACAGGGGGGCAATGAGCAGTTCTTC. The genes are TRBV5-1 and TRBJ2-1; 10 bases match TRBD1. There are 14 residues in the CDR3. CDR1 is SGHRS, CDR2 YFSETQ, per germline. V gave up 2 bases and J gave up 6 bases; unmatched junction bases: 2.

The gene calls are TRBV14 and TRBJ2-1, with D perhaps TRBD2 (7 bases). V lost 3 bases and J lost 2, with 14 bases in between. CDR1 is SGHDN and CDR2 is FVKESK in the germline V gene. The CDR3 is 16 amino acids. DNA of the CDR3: TGTGCCAGCAGCCATTTGGGAGGGGGGGCCTACAATGAGCAGTTCTTC. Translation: CASSHLGGGAYNEQFF.

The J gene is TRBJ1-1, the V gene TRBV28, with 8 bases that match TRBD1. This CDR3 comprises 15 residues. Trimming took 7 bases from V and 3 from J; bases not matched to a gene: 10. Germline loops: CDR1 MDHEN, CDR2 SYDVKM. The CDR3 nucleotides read TGTGCCAGCACCTCAGGACAGGGCACGTACACTGAAGCTTTCTTT. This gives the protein CASTSGQGTYTEAFF. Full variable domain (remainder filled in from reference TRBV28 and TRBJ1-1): DVKVTQSSRYLVKRTGEKVFLECVQDMDHENMFWYRQDPGLGLRLIYFSYDVKMKEKGDIPEGYSVSREKKERFSLILESASTNQTSMYLCASTSGQGTYTEAFFGQGTRLTVV.

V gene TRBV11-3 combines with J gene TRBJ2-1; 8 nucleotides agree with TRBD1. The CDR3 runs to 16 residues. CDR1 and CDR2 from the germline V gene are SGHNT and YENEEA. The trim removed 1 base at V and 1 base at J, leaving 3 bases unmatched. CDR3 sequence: CASSLGQGASYNEQFF. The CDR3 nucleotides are TGTGCCAGCAGCTTAGGGCAGGGGGCTTCCTACAATGAGCAGTTCTTC.

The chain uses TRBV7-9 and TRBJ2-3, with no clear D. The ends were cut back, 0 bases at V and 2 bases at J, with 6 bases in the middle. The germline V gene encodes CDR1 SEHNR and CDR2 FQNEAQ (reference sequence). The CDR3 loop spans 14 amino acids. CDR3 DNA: TGTGCCAGCAGCTTAGCGCGTAACACAGATACGCAGTATTTT. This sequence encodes CASSLARNTDTQYF. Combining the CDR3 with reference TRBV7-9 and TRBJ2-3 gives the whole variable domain DTGVSQNPRHKITKRGQNVTFRCDPISEHNRLYWYRQTLGQGPEFLTYFQNEAQLEKSRLLSDRFSAERPKGSFSTLEIQRTEQGDSAMYLCASSLARNTDTQYFGPGTRLTVL.

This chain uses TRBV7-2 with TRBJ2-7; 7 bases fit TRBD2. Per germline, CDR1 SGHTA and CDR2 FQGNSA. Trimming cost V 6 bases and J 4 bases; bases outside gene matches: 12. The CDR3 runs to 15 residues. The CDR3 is CASRPGLFSPYEQYF. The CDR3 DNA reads TGTGCCAGCAGACCGGGACTATTTTCCCCATACGAGCAGTACTTC.

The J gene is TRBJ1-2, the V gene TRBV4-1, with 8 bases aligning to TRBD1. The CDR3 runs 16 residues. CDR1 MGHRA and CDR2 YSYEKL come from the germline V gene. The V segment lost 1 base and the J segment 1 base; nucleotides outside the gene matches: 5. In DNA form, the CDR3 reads TGCGCCAGCAGCCAAGTTGGAACAGGGGGTAACTATGGCTACACCTTC. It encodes CASSQVGTGGNYGYTF.